This TCR beta chain comes out of a study of blood T cell repertoires in COVID-19. About the research overall: PBMCs, B-cell-depleted T cells, or T cells provided the cDNA or gDNA that made up the material.

Profiled with immunoSEQ multiplex PCR; TCRdb holds only in-frame clones, not every one. The sample has some 330,000 clones, around 87% seen once. Germline V gene sequence: CDR1 LGHNA, CDR2 YNFKEQ. This CDR3 has 16 residues. V lost 3 bases, J lost 0 bases, and 12 bases lay in between. The rearrangement joins TRBV4-2 to TRBJ1-3; D gene ambiguous. This TCR was sampled from a man aged 35 to 55 in a cohort exposed to, infected with or recovered from COVID-19 (not recorded which). Sequencing was carried out using PBMCs or T cells enriched from blood (not recorded which). CDR3 DNA: TGTGCCAGCAGCCACCGAGGCCACGACTCTGGAAACACCATATATTTT. Its translation is CASSHRGHDSGNTIYF.